Given below is one TCR beta chain in context. It has no known antigen specificity. No quality values exist for individual bases; no much larger clone is one base distant. Library preparation employed the immunoSEQ multiplex PCR assay. About 10^5 TCR templates per sample were assayed by the deep sequencing platform. Genomic DNA extracted from sorted T cells was used for TCRbeta CDR3 sequencing. Concerning the study's data processing: Clonal analysis of TCRbeta CDR3 data was done in the R programming language. Alloreactive CD4+ and CD8+ clones were defined by comparing unstimulated samples with post-reaction CFSE-low samples. By matching sequences to the repertoires of sorted unstimulated Treg and non-Treg cells, each alloreactive CD4+ clone was assigned a regulatory or non-regulatory origin. TCRdb limited this immuneACCESS table to in-frame rearrangements with V and J called. A share of clones is missing; checked studies link under half to unresolved V genes, and the rest is unexplained. That table is the source of V, J and clone size, and D and trimming were worked out from the DNA. This sample comprises around 100,000 clones, 94% of them detected only once. The ten most abundant clones make up over 1% of the sample.

TCRbeta CDR3 sequencing was performed on sorted unstimulated T cells and on proliferating T cells recovered from mixed lymphocyte reactions. Fresh whole blood from 9 to 11 HLA-typed healthy donors was used to isolate PBMCs. Unstimulated CD4+ non-regulatory T cells were FACS-sorted to map the origin of alloreactive clones. The sample comes from a study of siplizumab effects on memory and regulatory T cells (dated by TCRdb to about 2019). Describing the broader study: The study examined how the anti-CD2 antibody siplizumab affects alloreactive T-cell subsets in allogeneic mixed lymphocyte reactions built from human PBMCs.

General findings and caveats noted by the study authors: The cumulative frequency of alloreactive sequences traceable to unstimulated CD4+ memory T cells was significantly reduced by siplizumab. Of the alloreactive CD4+ clones that could be mapped, the Treg-derived share averaged roughly 69% with siplizumab compared with 25% to 30% in control reactions. Because sequences below about 10^-5 frequency were poorly captured, only a minor fraction of alloreactive clones could be mapped to unstimulated subsets. For roughly 75-96% of proliferating CD4+ or CD8+ clones, no naive or memory phenotype could be assigned. Whether proliferating Tregs from siplizumab cultures were suppressive was not functionally confirmed. Unstimulated naive T cells appeared more diverse than memory T cells, and naive cells seemed to contribute substantially to the alloresponse.

The germline ends are 9 bases apart after V is trimmed by 4 bases and J by 0 bases. Measured from the cysteine to the phenylalanine, the CDR3 is 14 residues long. Just CDR3 DNA is preserved here, 42 bases in frame from base 1. The germline V gene encodes CDR1 SQVTM and CDR2 ANQGSEA. Sequencing used non-Treg CD4+ T cells sorted from blood. This sample's cell subset or site label indicates: FACS-sorted unstimulated CD4+ non-regulatory T cells. The V and J segments used are TRBV29-1 and TRBJ2-2; no D gene call is confident. This sequence originates from a human donor in good health. The DNA reads TGCAGCGTTGTCGGCCAATCGAACACCGGGGAGCTGTTTTTT. It is translated as CSVVGQSNTGELFF.